This TCR beta chain came from a study of T cell repertoires in cytomegalovirus infection. TCRdb re-called the reads with MiXCR, one entry per CDR3 protein. The sample includes about 310,000 distinct CDR3 sequences, roughly a sixth of them seen just once. This clonotype has a count of ten or more. V was cut by 1 base and J by 0 bases, with 10 bases left in between. CDR1 and CDR2 from the germline V gene are SGHVS and FQNEAQ. This CDR3 region has 15 residues. The specimen sequenced was PBMCs. This chain uses TRBV7-8 with TRBJ2-7, with a tentative D call TRBD1 (6 bases). The clonotype was recovered from a human donor in good health (CMV status not recorded). Some clones in this sample may be carry-over from other donors' samples. In DNA form, the CDR3 reads TGTGCCAGCAGCTTAGTACAGGGTCCCTCCTACGAGCAGTACTTC. This gives the protein CASSLVQGPSYEQYF.